This T cell receptor (beta chain) was recorded in a study of radiotherapy plus CTLA-4 blockade in lung cancer. Study at large: Objective responses arose in roughly 17% of patients, and 31% experienced disease control.

This clone was picked up a small number of times. Its antigen is currently unknown. Study findings and constraints: Tumor-origin TCR clones grew in blood after radiotherapy plus ipilimumab. Strongest reported response predictors: early blood clone changes and post-radiation interferon-beta.

TCRdb's table, derived via immunoSEQ multiplex PCR, lists solely in-frame clones and lacks some. The sample lists about 27,000 clones, around 66% occurring once. The CDR3 sequence is 15 residues long. The germline V gene has CDR1 SGHTA and CDR2 FQGNSA. Trimming left V 1 base short and J 2 bases short, with 9 bases between. The chain links TRBV7-2 to TRBJ1-5, with D perhaps TRBD1 (5 bases). The receptor's source is a human donor with non-small cell lung cancer who had stable disease on radiotherapy plus ipilimumab. The material was peripheral blood, obtained from a patient treated with radiotherapy plus ipilimumab. CDR3 protein: CASSLDRGGNQPQHF. The CDR3 nucleotides are TGTGCCAGCAGCTTAGATAGGGGTGGCAATCAGCCCCAGCATTTT.